Listed below are T cell receptor beta chains from one sample, sequenced in a study of CD8+ T cells in alopecia areata. Here immunoSEQ multiplex PCR was the method, and the copy in TCRdb shows in-frame clones only, minus some. The sample consists of around 190,000 clones, 45% to 70% of them appearing once. Sequences were obtained from CD8+ T cells sorted from blood. The receptor source for this set is a human donor in good health. The CDR3 runs from the conserved cysteine through the conserved F or W. The order of the fields is clone size, J gene, V gene, D gene, CDR3 DNA, CDR3 protein. A D gene is named only where the DNA matches it firmly. Not every row has a clone size; where given, it reads once, few, many or a size class.

few	TRBJ2-1	TRBV29-1	NA	TGCAGCGTTGAAGATCAAGCAGGCCAGTTCTTC	CSVEDQAGQFF
few	TRBJ1-5	TRBV15	NA	TGTGCCACCAGCAGAGATCGTTCGAATCAGCCCCAGCATTTT	CATSRDRSNQPQHF
NA	TRBJ2-3	TRBV29-1	NA	TGCAGCGTTATGGGGGCGGGGCGCACAGATACGCAGTATTTT	CSVMGAGRTDTQYF
NA	TRBJ1-2	TRBV9	TRBD1	TGTGCCAGCGCACACTCCTCGACAGGGACGGGCTACACCTTC	CASAHSSTGTGYTF
few	TRBJ1-1	TRBV7-9	NA	TGTGCCAGCAGCCCAAAGACAGCCACTGAAGCTTTCTTT	CASSPKTATEAFF
NA	TRBJ1-2	TRBV29-1	NA	TGCAGCGTTGCCAGCTCTAACTATGGCTACACCTTC	CSVASSNYGYTF
NA	TRBJ2-5	TRBV5-1	NA	TGTGCCAGCAGCTTTTACGCGGCGGCCCAGTACTTC	CASSFYAAAQYF
NA	TRBJ1-2	TRBV30	NA	TGTGCCCAGGGCACCGCTAACTATGGCTACACCTTC	CAQGTANYGYTF
many	TRBJ1-4	TRBV11-3	NA	TGTGCCAGCAGCTTATTAAGGGTCCGGAATGAAAAACTGTTTTTT	CASSLLRVRNEKLFF
NA	TRBJ2-1	TRBV6-5	NA	TGTGCCAGCAGTTACGGACAGCCGTACAATGAGCAGTTCTTC	CASSYGQPYNEQFF
once	TRBJ2-7	TRBV2	NA	TGTGCCAGCAGTGAAGCTGTCCATACCGGCGAGCAGTACTTC	CASSEAVHTGEQYF
NA	TRBJ2-3	TRBV29-1	NA	TGCAGCGTTGAAGGGCTGCGATCCACTCACACAGATACGCAGTATTTT	CSVEGLRSTHTDTQYF
few	TRBJ1-5	TRBV12-5	NA	TGTGCTAGTGGTTTGCCCTCCGTGGGCGATCAGCCCCAGCATTTT	CASGLPSVGDQPQHF
NA	TRBJ1-2	TRBV19	NA	NA	CASSILERNYGYTF
NA	TRBJ1-5	TRBV27	NA	TGTGCCAGCAGTTTCCAGGGGCCCCAGCCCCAGCATTTT	CASSFQGPQPQHF
NA	TRBJ1-1	TRBV29-1	NA	TGCAGCGTTGACGGGGACGGCGGCACTGAAGCTTTCTTT	CSVDGDGGTEAFF
few	TRBJ2-5	TRBV9	NA	TGTGCCAGCAGCGCCCAAGTCCCGGATGATGGGACCCAGTACTTC	CASSAQVPDDGTQYF
few	TRBJ2-7	TRBV27	NA	TGTGCCAGCAGTCCTACGGACAGCTACGAGCAGTACTTC	CASSPTDSYEQYF
NA	TRBJ1-2	TRBV29-1	TRBD1	TGCAGCGACGGGACAGGGCTTGGCTACACCTTC	CSDGTGLGYTF
NA	TRBJ2-3	TRBV30	NA	TGTGCCTGGAGTGTAGGGGTTACTAAGTCAGATACGCAGTATTTT	CAWSVGVTKSDTQYF
NA	TRBJ1-4	TRBV27	NA	TGTGCCAGCAGTCCGGACAGACTAAATGAAAAACTGTTTTTT	CASSPDRLNEKLFF
NA	TRBJ2-1	TRBV4-1	NA	TGCGCCAGCAGCCAACCTTTCCCTGTGGAGCAGTTCTTC	CASSQPFPVEQFF
NA	TRBJ1-1	TRBV15	NA	TGTGCCACCGGACCAACAGGACGAGCTTTCTTT	CATGPTGRAFF
NA	TRBJ2-3	TRBV5-4	TRBD1	TGTGCCAGCAGCTTGAACAGGGGGGCAGATACGCAGTATTTT	CASSLNRGADTQYF
NA	TRBJ1-1	TRBV25-1	NA	TGTGCCAGCGCCTGGGACCTTGAAGCTTTCTTT	CASAWDLEAFF
few	TRBJ2-3	TRBV6-5	NA	TGTGCCAGCAGTTACCTCGGGGCAGATACGCAGTATTTT	CASSYLGADTQYF
once	TRBJ2-7	TRBV2	TRBD1	TGTGCCAGCAGAGGGACAGAGAACTACGAGCAGTACTTC	CASRGTENYEQYF
NA	TRBJ1-2	TRBV29-1	NA	TGCAGCTTCCGGACGGATTGGGGCTACACCTTC	CSFRTDWGYTF
NA	TRBJ1-1	TRBV13	TRBD1	TGTGCCAGCAGCGAGGGACAGGGGGACACTGAAGCTTTCTTT	CASSEGQGDTEAFF
NA	TRBJ2-7	TRBV27	TRBD2	TGTGCCAGCAGCCTTAGCGGGGTCCGAGGGGAGCAGTACTTC	CASSLSGVRGEQYF
NA	TRBJ1-2	TRBV7-9	NA	TGTGCCAGCAGCTTAGGGGGGGATGGCTACACCTTC	CASSLGGDGYTF
NA	TRBJ2-1	TRBV29-1	NA	TGCAGCGTTGATTGGCGGGATGACAATGAGCAGTTCTTC	CSVDWRDDNEQFF
few	TRBJ1-2	TRBV27	NA	TGTGCCAGCAGTCCTGGCCTGAGCTATGGCTACACCTTC	CASSPGLSYGYTF
few	TRBJ1-2	TRBV30	NA	TGTGCCTGGAGTGTACAAGGGCATGGCTACACCTTC	CAWSVQGHGYTF
NA	TRBJ2-4	TRBV5-6	TRBD1	TGTGCCAGCAGCTTCGGGACAGGGGTTCAGTACTTC	CASSFGTGVQYF
few	TRBJ1-6	TRBV2	TRBD1	TGTGCCAGCAACCGCCGGGACAGGGGTGATTCACCCCTCCACTTT	CASNRRDRGDSPLHF
NA	TRBJ1-2	TRBV10-2	NA	TGCGCCAGCAGTGAGGACAACTATGGCTACACCTTC	CASSEDNYGYTF
NA	TRBJ2-3	TRBV6-5	NA	TGTGCCAGCAGTTACTCGAGAACCCCGAATGCAGATACGCAGTATTTT	CASSYSRTPNADTQYF
NA	TRBJ1-1	TRBV7-9	NA	TGTGCCAGCAGCTTCGGGGACCAAAGAGCTTTCTTT	CASSFGDQRAFF
NA	TRBJ1-5	TRBV5-6	TRBD1	TGTGCCAGCAGCCGGACAGGCGTAGGCAATCAGCCCCAGCATTTT	CASSRTGVGNQPQHF
NA	TRBJ2-2	TRBV4-1	NA	TGCGCCAGCAGTCAACTTACCGGGACACAGAACACCGGGGAGCTGTTTTTT	CASSQLTGTQNTGELFF
few	TRBJ1-2	TRBV7-9	TRBD1	TGTGCCAGCAGCTTAGCGCCGGCAGGGGGCCACTATGGCTACACCTTC	CASSLAPAGGHYGYTF
NA	TRBJ2-1	TRBV9	NA	TGTGCCAGCAGCGTAGAGGGACCCCCGAATGAGCAGTTCTTC	CASSVEGPPNEQFF
NA	TRBJ1-2	TRBV29-1	NA	TGCAGCGTCGGATCTCGTGGGGTTTTGTATGGCTACACCTTC	CSVGSRGVLYGYTF
NA	TRBJ2-3	TRBV15	NA	TGTGCCACCAGCAGAGATCGGGGGCGCGTTGGCACAGATACGCAGTATTTT	CATSRDRGRVGTDTQYF
NA	TRBJ2-7	TRBV19	NA	TGTGCCAGTAGTATAGGCGGCTTGTCCTACGAGCAGTACTTC	CASSIGGLSYEQYF
few	TRBJ2-6	TRBV13	TRBD1	TGTGCCAGCAGCTCGGACAGGGATGGGGCCAACGTCCTGACTTTC	CASSSDRDGANVLTF
NA	TRBJ1-1	TRBV9	NA	TGTGCCAGCAGCGTAGCCGGTAACACTGAAGCTTTCTTT	CASSVAGNTEAFF
NA	TRBJ2-3	TRBV7-9	NA	TGTGCCAGCAGCCCCTTACGGGGTTCCACAGATACGCAGTATTTT	CASSPLRGSTDTQYF